This T cell receptor beta chain was obtained from a study of beta chain features in type 1 diabetes. Study-wide points: Fewer insertions but more deletions were seen at VDJ junctions in type 1 diabetes patients. In comparison with healthy donors, patients had naive, central memory and Treg TCRB repertoires that appeared more similar.

Purity (above 95%) was reached by all sorted populations. There are a few counts of this clone. Its antigen is unknown. The junction departs from the called germline gene at one end, perhaps through a read error. Within the sample, other DNA sequences also encode this same CDR3. All of the isolated RNA was reverse transcribed, so expressed TCRB transcripts were sequenced. Here immunoSEQ multiplex PCR was the method, and the copy in TCRdb shows in-frame clones only, minus some. Counted here are about 210,000 clones, 11% occurring once; the ten biggest clones make up approximately 1.3%. The CDR3 extends over 15 amino acids. Per the germline V gene, CDR1 is SGHTA and CDR2 is FQGNSA.

This sequence originates from a man in his late teens or twenties in good health. J is TRBJ2-1 and V is TRBV7-2, with TRBD1 identical over 7 bases. The specimen was central memory CD4+ T cells from blood. The CDR3: CASRNRGGFYNEQFF. The DNA of the CDR3 is TGTGCGAGCAGAAACAGGGGCGGCTTTTACAATGAGCAGTTCTTC.